This is a list of T cell receptor beta chains from one sample in a study of T cells in Graves' hyperthyroidism and ophthalmopathy. TCRdb redid the calling of the multiplex PCR reads with MiXCR, one entry per CDR3 protein. The sample consists of about 560,000 distinct CDR3 sequences, 16% of them appearing once. Sequencing used blood. Receptors originate from a woman aged 18 to 35 with Graves' hyperthyroidism. Both conserved end residues are part of each CDR3. D genes are given only for firm matches. The listing skips clone size in some rows; elsewhere it reads once, few, many or a size class.

.	TRBD2	TRBV12-5	TRBJ2-1	CASGLGLAGRYPYNEQFF	TGTGCTAGTGGTTTGGGACTAGCGGGACGATACCCCTACAATGAGCAGTTCTTC
.	TRBD1	TRBV7-9	TRBJ1-4	CASSFRGTATEKLFF	TGTGCCAGCAGCTTTAGAGGGACAGCGACTGAAAAACTGTTTTTT
.	.	TRBV13	TRBJ2-1	CASSPRGWGQYNEQFF	TGTGCCAGCAGCCCTCGCGGGTGGGGACAATACAATGAGCAGTTCTTC
few	TRBD2	TRBV7-9	TRBJ2-5	CASSLGGLVQETQYF	TGTGCCAGCAGCTTAGGAGGACTAGTCCAAGAGACCCAGTACTTC
.	TRBD1	TRBV29-1	TRBJ2-1	CSVKTGSSYNEQFF	TGCAGCGTCAAGACAGGGAGCTCCTACAATGAGCAGTTCTTC
many	.	TRBV20-1	TRBJ2-7	CSAREYTSYEQYF	TGCAGTGCTAGAGAGTACACTAGCTACGAGCAGTACTTC
.	.	TRBV14	TRBJ2-7	CASSQQRATSYEQYF	TGTGCCAGCAGCCAACAGCGGGCGACCTCCTACGAGCAGTACTTC
.	TRBD1	TRBV30	TRBJ1-1	CAWRDRDRGLNTEAFF	TGTGCCTGGAGAGACCGGGACAGGGGGTTGAACACTGAAGCTTTCTTT
many	.	TRBV6-5	TRBJ1-4	CASNTYEKLFF	TGTGCCAGCAATACCTATGAAAAACTGTTTTTT
.	.	TRBV20-1	TRBJ2-6	CSARGTGIFSGANVLTF	TGCAGTGCTAGAGGTACAGGAATTTTCTCTGGGGCCAACGTCCTGACTTTC
few	TRBD1	TRBV7-9	TRBJ1-2	CASSSLEGAGYTF	TGTGCCAGCAGCTCCTTGGAGGGGGCTGGCTACACCTTC
few	.	TRBV19	TRBJ1-1	CASSIAGGLNTEAFF	TGTGCCAGTAGTATAGCCGGGGGCTTGAACACTGAAGCTTTCTTT
many	.	TRBV20-1	TRBJ1-6	CSAPGAASYNSPLHF	TGCAGTGCCCCGGGGGCAGCCTCCTATAATTCACCCCTCCACTTT
few	.	TRBV5-8	TRBJ1-4	CASSFLEKRGEKLFF	TGTGCCAGCAGCTTCCTGGAAAAGCGGGGGGAAAAACTGTTTTTT
few	TRBD1	TRBV6-1	TRBJ1-4	CASTGTGPNEKLFF	TGTGCCAGCACCGGGACAGGGCCCAATGAAAAACTGTTTTTT
.	TRBD2	TRBV20-1	TRBJ2-3	CSAREAGGTDTQYF	TGCAGTGCTAGAGAGGCGGGGGGCACAGATACGCAGTATTTT
.	.	TRBV12-3/TRBV12-4	TRBJ1-1	CASTNGGIAEAFF	TGTGCCAGCACCAACGGGGGGATCGCTGAAGCTTTCTTT
few	.	TRBV5-1	TRBJ1-5	CASSQDGSNQPQHF	TGCGCCAGCAGTCAGGACGGAAGCAATCAGCCCCAGCATTTT
many	TRBD2	TRBV7-2	TRBJ2-1	CASSPRLAGGNEQFF	TGTGCCAGCAGCCCCAGACTAGCGGGGGGCAATGAGCAGTTCTTC
few	TRBD2	TRBV20-1	TRBJ2-3	CSARRTSGGTRDTQYF	TGCAGTGCTAGAAGGACTAGCGGGGGGACAAGGGATACGCAGTATTTT
many	TRBD1	TRBV3-1	TRBJ1-5	CASSVRPTGGNNQPQHF	TGTGCCAGCAGCGTACGCCCCACAGGGGGCAACAATCAGCCCCAGCATTTT
.	TRBD1	TRBV27	TRBJ2-5	CASSLRGGLGETQYF	TGTGCCAGCAGTTTAAGAGGGGGCTTAGGAGAGACCCAGTACTTC
many	.	TRBV3-1	TRBJ1-3	CASSQGRQGYSGNTIYF	TGTGCCAGCAGCCAAGGAAGGCAGGGGTACTCTGGAAACACCATATATTTT
few	.	TRBV28	TRBJ1-1	CASSLVGVPMNTEAFF	TGTGCCAGCAGTTTGGTCGGGGTCCCCATGAACACTGAAGCTTTCTTT
many	.	TRBV3-1	TRBJ1-1	CASSLSWGNTEAFF	TGTGCCAGCAGCCTCAGCTGGGGAAACACTGAAGCTTTCTTT
many	TRBD1	TRBV9	TRBJ1-5	CASSPGTGSLPQHF	TGTGCCAGCAGCCCCGGGACAGGGAGTCTGCCCCAGCATTTT
few	TRBD1	TRBV4-1	TRBJ2-2	CASSRPGQGLSNTGELFF	TGCGCCAGCAGCCGGCCGGGACAGGGTCTCTCGAACACCGGGGAGCTGTTTTTT
many	TRBD1	TRBV18	TRBJ2-1	CASSPQGAINEQFF	TGTGCCAGCTCACCACAGGGGGCTATTAATGAGCAGTTCTTC
.	.	TRBV24-1	TRBJ1-4	CATSDGGSRTNEKLFF	TGTGCCACCAGTGATGGAGGGAGTCGTACTAATGAAAAACTGTTTTTT
many	.	TRBV7-2	TRBJ2-7	CASSDGTVSGYEQYF	TGTGCCAGCAGCGATGGGACGGTCTCGGGGTACGAGCAGTACTTC
few	TRBD1	TRBV3-1	TRBJ2-7	CASSHLTGDEQYF	TGTGCCAGCAGCCACTTGACAGGGGATGAGCAGTACTTC
few	.	TRBV6-5	TRBJ1-2	CASSYSDGRTGYTF	TGTGCCAGCAGTTACTCGGACGGACGGACGGGCTACACCTTC
few	TRBD2	TRBV10-3	TRBJ2-5	CAIRAGGDQETQYF	TGTGCCATCAGGGCCGGGGGGGACCAAGAGACCCAGTACTTC
.	.	TRBV7-2	TRBJ2-3	CASSWLTVRTQYF	TGTGCCAGCAGCTGGTTGACAGTGAGGACGCAGTATTTT
many	TRBD1	TRBV5-6	TRBJ1-5	CASSSTTGGQPQHF	TGTGCCAGCAGCTCCACCACAGGGGGCCAGCCCCAGCATTTT
many	TRBD1	TRBV11-2	TRBJ2-7	CASSLAVPGGEQYF	TGTGCCAGCAGCTTAGCCGTGCCAGGGGGTGAGCAGTACTTC
few	.	TRBV2	TRBJ1-6	CASRKTTEISALHF	TGTGCCAGCAGAAAGACGACAGAAATTTCAGCCCTCCACTTT
many	.	TRBV2	TRBJ2-1	CASSEEGVQVVNEQFF	TGTGCCAGCAGTGAAGAGGGGGTCCAGGTTGTCAATGAGCAGTTCTTC
.	TRBD2	TRBV19	TRBJ2-1	CASSIGLAGGGYNEQFF	TGTGCCAGTAGTATAGGTTTAGCGGGAGGTGGATACAATGAGCAGTTCTTC
.	TRBD2	TRBV10-3	TRBJ2-1	CATGLAGEGNEQFF	TGTGCCACCGGACTAGCGGGAGAAGGAAATGAGCAGTTCTTC
.	TRBD2	TRBV3-1	TRBJ2-7	CASSQAPLAAYEQYF	TGTGCCAGCAGCCAAGCCCCACTAGCGGCCTACGAGCAGTACTTC
few	.	TRBV12-3/TRBV12-4	TRBJ1-6	CASRSMAIYNSPLHF	TGTGCCAGCAGGTCGATGGCAATCTATAATTCACCCCTCCACTTT
.	TRBD1	TRBV29-1	TRBJ1-3	CSVAGQGGNTIYF	TGCAGCGTTGCAGGACAGGGTGGAAACACCATATATTTT
.	TRBD1	TRBV28	TRBJ2-7	CASSAPGQALYEQYF	TGTGCCAGCAGCGCGCCGGGACAGGCCCTCTACGAGCAGTACTTC
.	.	TRBV12-3/TRBV12-4	TRBJ2-5	CASSFGLETQCF	TGTGCCAGCAGTTTTGGGCTGGAGACCCAGTGCTTC
many	.	TRBV12-3/TRBV12-4	TRBJ2-2	CASSLVRADGELFF	TGTGCCAGCAGTTTAGTCAGGGCTGACGGGGAGCTGTTTTTT
many	.	TRBV5-6	TRBJ1-1	CASSLDRMNTEAFF	TGTGCCAGCAGCTTGGACCGGATGAACACTGAAGCTTTCTTT
many	.	TRBV2	TRBJ2-7	CASSELAELEQYF	TGTGCCAGCAGTGAACTAGCCGAGCTGGAGCAGTACTTC
.	.	TRBV11-2	TRBJ2-3	CASRSPGRNTDTQYF	TGTGCCAGCAGATCTCCGGGACGGAACACAGATACGCAGTATTTT
.	.	TRBV6-6	TRBJ1-1	CASSYTRFEAFF	TGTGCCAGCAGTTACACCCGTTTCGAAGCTTTCTTT
many	TRBD2	TRBV27	TRBJ2-3	CASSSRLAGVTDTQYF	TGTGCCAGCAGTTCACGACTAGCGGGAGTGACAGATACGCAGTATTTT
.	.	TRBV30	TRBJ1-1	CARTTGSPEAFF	TGTGCCCGGACCACAGGTAGCCCTGAAGCTTTCTTT
.	.	TRBV2	TRBJ1-4	CASSESTIPFEKLFF	TGTGCCAGCAGTGAATCAACTATTCCATTTGAAAAACTGTTTTTT
.	.	TRBV4-2	TRBJ2-7	CASSPASYNEQYF	TGTGCCAGCAGCCCCGCGAGCTACAATGAGCAGTACTTC
many	.	TRBV29-1	TRBJ2-7	CSVEGAGSHYSEQYF	TGCAGCGTTGAGGGGGCAGGATCTCACTACAGCGAGCAGTACTTC
few	.	TRBV25-1	TRBJ2-6	CASSAYGTLSLSGANVLTF	TGTGCCAGCAGTGCCTATGGGACCCTAAGCCTCTCTGGGGCCAACGTCCTGACTTTC
many	TRBD1	TRBV6-2/TRBV6-3	TRBJ1-5	CASSLGQTSNQPQHF	TGTGCCAGCAGTCTGGGACAGACCAGCAATCAGCCCCAGCATTTT